These 32 T cell receptor beta chains were sequenced from one sample in a study of T cells in Graves' hyperthyroidism and ophthalmopathy. Amplification of TCR beta CDR3 regions used RNA as the template. When the TCR CDR3 underwent first-round RT-PCR, the HTBI primer set was used. Each CDR3 protein is one row after TCRdb ran MiXCR on the multiplex PCR reads. The sample consists of hundreds of thousands of distinct CDR3 sequences, 15% to 20% of them appearing once. The sample taken for sequencing was blood. The receptors come from a woman aged 25-40 years with Graves' hyperthyroidism.

This chain connects TRBV27 to TRBJ2-7, with 7 bases lining up with TRBD1. V lost 10 bases, J lost 4 bases, and 4 bases stayed unmatched. The CDR3 runs to 11 residues. Germline V gene lookup returns CDR1 MNHEY and CDR2 SMNVEV (reference sequence). The CDR3 nucleotides are TGTGCCATCGGGACAGCTTACGAGCAGTACTTC. Translating it yields CAIGTAYEQYF.

This clonotype was seen at least ten times. The V call is TRBV29-1, the J call TRBJ2-1; D unclear. The CDR3 has 12 residues. CDR1 SQVTM and CDR2 ANQGSEA come from the germline V gene. V gave up 4 bases and J gave up 6 bases, with 10 bases separating them. The CDR3: CSVVRIRNEQFF. As DNA, the CDR3 is TGCAGCGTTGTTAGGATCCGCAATGAGCAGTTCTTC.

The chain links TRBV6-1 to TRBJ1-1; D perhaps matches TRBD1 (6 bases). Trimming took 4 bases from V and 3 from J, leaving 15 bases between them. This CDR3 has 15 residues. Germline V lookup: CDR1 MNHNS, CDR2 SASEGT. This chain's CDR3 is CASSVTGRGDTEAFF. Here the CDR3 DNA reads TGTGCCAGCAGTGTGACAGGTCGGGGTGACACTGAAGCTTTCTTT.

This clonotype has a count of ten or more. This chain uses TRBV25-1 with TRBJ2-1, with 7 positions matching TRBD2. The length of the CDR3 is 14 residues. V trimming: 5 bases; J trimming: 7 bases; junction bases outside the gene matches: 8. Germline assignment: CDR1 MGHDK and CDR2 SYGVNS. The CDR3 sequence: CASSLQGLWNEQFF. The CDR3 DNA reads as TGTGCCAGCAGTCTGCAGGGACTATGGAATGAGCAGTTCTTC.

This clonotype was found many times. This sequence joins TRBV11-2 and TRBJ2-2; 11 positions match TRBD2. V was clipped by 5 bases and J by 4 bases; unmatched bases: 3. The CDR3 runs to 15 residues. CDR1 SGHAT and CDR2 FQNNGV come from the germline V gene. The CDR3 sequence: CASSAGLAGTGELFF. DNA for the CDR3: TGTGCCAGCAGCGCCGGACTAGCGGGCACCGGGGAGCTGTTTTTT.

This clonotype was seen repeatedly, ten times or more. This rearrangement joins TRBV6-2 or TRBV6-3 to TRBJ1-5, with D perhaps TRBD1 (5 bases). Trimming removed 0 bases at V and 7 bases at J, with 10 bases between. CDR1 is MNHEY and CDR2 is SVGEGT in the germline V gene. CDR3 length: 14 amino acids. DNA of the CDR3: TGTGCCAGCAGTTACTCCGGCGGGGGACAGCCCCAGCATTTT. Translation gives CASSYSGGGQPQHF.

This clonotype was seen repeatedly, ten times or more. V gene TRBV5-1 combines with J gene TRBJ2-1; 9 positions agree with TRBD1. Trimming cost V 0 bases and J 6 bases; bases outside gene matches: 1. The length of the CDR3 is 14 residues. CDR1 and CDR2 (germline): SGHRS, YFSETQ. CDR3 in DNA: TGCGCCAGCAGCTTGGGGGACAGGGCCAATGAGCAGTTCTTC. This sequence encodes CASSLGDRANEQFF.

In this sample, this clonotype turned up many times. This chain uses TRBV27 with TRBJ2-7, with D maybe TRBD2 (5 bases). V lost 1 base to trimming and J lost 3 bases, with 13 bases between them. Looked up from germline, CDR1 is MNHEY and CDR2 is SMNVEV (reference sequence). This CDR3 is built from 15 residues. Here the CDR3 reads CASSLWASTHYEQYF. The CDR3, as DNA: TGTGCCAGCAGTTTATGGGCTAGCACCCACTACGAGCAGTACTTC.

In its sample, this clonotype was seen many times. This chain joins TRBV12-3 or TRBV12-4 and TRBJ1-2, with 7 bases identical to TRBD1. V lost 2 bases to trimming and J lost 3 bases; unmatched junction nucleotides: 9. The CDR3 covers 16 residues. The CDR3 loop is CASSLTRQGKHYGYTF. The DNA of the CDR3 is TGTGCCAGCAGTTTAACGCGACAGGGCAAACACTATGGCTACACCTTC.

This clonotype has just a few counts. V usage is TRBV30 and J usage is TRBJ1-4, with 9 bases matching TRBD1. The CDR3 length is 13 residues. Looked up from germline, CDR1 is GTSNPN and CDR2 is SVGIG (reference sequence). V lost 3 bases, J lost 6 bases, and 2 bases stayed unmatched. This CDR3 reads CAWRGQGYEKLFF. The CDR3 nucleotides are TGTGCCTGGAGGGGACAGGGATATGAAAAACTGTTTTTT.

Many counts were recorded for this clonotype. The chain carries TRBV5-4 and TRBJ2-7, with 10 positions matching TRBD2. This CDR3 region has 15 residues. Looked up from germline, CDR1 is SGHNT and CDR2 is YYREEE (reference sequence). V gave up 4 bases and J gave up 3 bases; unmatched junction bases: 7. The CDR3 DNA follows: TGTGCCAGCAGCCCTGACCGGACTAGCGGCTACGAGCAGTACTTC. Translation: CASSPDRTSGYEQYF. The full variable domain, in which reference TRBV5-4 and TRBJ2-7 provide the parts outside the CDR3, is ETGVTQSPTHLIKTRGQQVTLRCSSQSGHNTVSWYQQALGQGPQFIFQYYREEENGRGNFPPRFSGLQFPNYSSELNVNALELDDSALYLCASSPDRTSGYEQYFGPGTRLTVT.

This clonotype has just a few counts. A single base separates this from a much larger clone, so it may be a read error. V gene TRBV30 combines with J gene TRBJ1-1; D is perhaps TRBD1 (5 bases). The CDR3 is 13 amino acids. The germline V gene encodes CDR1 GTSNPN and CDR2 SVGIG (reference sequence). The CDR3 region is CACQTALNTEALF. Written as DNA, the CDR3 is TGTGCCTGTCAGACAGCGCTGAACACTGAAGCTCTCTTT.

The rearrangement links TRBV6-2 or TRBV6-3 to TRBJ2-5; tentatively, D is TRBD1 or TRBD2 (5 bases each). The CDR3 is 14 residues long. V lost 6 bases and J 5 bases, leaving 16 bases between the germline ends. In germline, CDR1 is MNHEY, CDR2 SVGEGT. CDR3 in amino acids: CASSARRGSETQYF. For the CDR3, the DNA is TGTGCCAGCAGCGCCCGTCGGGGCTCGGAGACCCAGTACTTC.

The V gene is TRBV20-1, the J gene TRBJ1-4, with D perhaps TRBD1 (5 bases). The CDR3 contains 13 residues. Germline V CDR1 and CDR2: DFQATT, SNEGSKA (reference sequence). V was cut by 6 bases and J by 3 bases, with 11 bases left in between. The CDR3 DNA follows: TGCAGTGCGCCCGGGACTTCTAATGAAAAACTGTTTTTT. It encodes CSAPGTSNEKLFF.

This clonotype was detected only a few times. CDR3 DNA sequence: TGCAGTAGCCAGGGTCTTAGCAATCAGCCCCAGCATTTT. Its translation is CSSQGLSNQPQHF. The chain has TRBV20-1 and TRBJ1-5; D may be TRBD1 (5 bases). The V end lost 8 bases, the J end lost 0 bases, and 11 bases lay between the germline ends. The CDR3 length is 13 residues. The V gene's germline CDR1 is DFQATT and CDR2 SNEGSKA (reference sequence).

This clonotype was recorded a few times. This chain links TRBV9 with TRBJ2-3; unclear D gene. Germline CDR1 and CDR2: SGDLS and YYNGEE. The CDR3 sequence is 14 residues long. Trimming shortened V by 0 bases and J by 2 bases, and 7 bases separated the two germline ends. The CDR3 loop is CASSVEGYTDTQYF. The CDR3 region has the DNA TGTGCCAGCAGCGTAGAGGGTTACACAGATACGCAGTATTTT.

This rearrangement joins TRBV27 to TRBJ1-1, with unresolved D. The V gene lost 5 bases and the J gene lost 1 base, with 14 bases spanning the gap. The CDR3 spans 15 residues. From germline, CDR1 is MNHEY and CDR2 SMNVEV (reference sequence). CDR3 region: CASSQTISWNTEAFF. The CDR3 DNA sequence: TGTGCCAGCAGTCAAACAATATCTTGGAACACTGAAGCTTTCTTT.

The V gene is TRBV6-1, the J gene TRBJ1-5, with D hard to call. The V gene's germline CDR1 is MNHNS and CDR2 SASEGT. The CDR3 extends over 13 amino acids. Trimming removed 8 bases at V and 2 bases at J, with 10 bases between. The CDR3 DNA sequence: TGTGCCAGCGGGGTCTGGGGCAATCAGCCCCAGCATTTT. It yields the protein CASGVWGNQPQHF.

Turning to this clonotype: A read error may produce the germline difference seen at one junction end. The genes are TRBV5-1 and TRBJ2-3; the D is unclear. The CDR3 is 14 residues long. CDR1 and CDR2 from the germline V gene are SGHRS and YFSETQ. This chain's CDR3 is CASSLELLTDSQYF. In DNA form, the CDR3 reads TGCGCCAGCAGCTTGGAGCTTCTCACAGATTCGCAGTATTTT. The whole variable domain, remainder taken from reference TRBV5-1 and TRBJ2-3, is KAGVTQTPRYLIKTRGQQVTLSCSPISGHRSVSWYQQTPGQGLQFLFEYFSETQRNKGNFPGRFSGRQFSNSRSEMNVSTLELGDSALYLCASSLELLTDSQYFGPGTRLTVL.

This clonotype has ten or more counts. The genes are TRBV28 and TRBJ2-3; the D gene is possibly TRBD2 (5 bases). Trimming removed 1 base at V and 3 bases at J, with 8 bases between. This CDR3 is 14 amino acids long. Germline V CDR1 and CDR2: MDHEN, SYDVKM. CDR3 sequence: CASSLLPGTDTQYF. In nucleotides, the CDR3 is TGTGCCAGCAGTTTATTGCCGGGGACAGATACGCAGTATTTT.

There are many counts of this clonotype. J is TRBJ1-4 and V is TRBV2; D is undetermined. Trimming pared 7 bases from V and 4 bases from J, leaving 10 bases between. Germline assignment: CDR1 SNHLY and CDR2 FYNNEI. The CDR3 length is 13 residues. The CDR3 sequence is CASMVYDNEKLFF. DNA of the CDR3: TGTGCCAGCATGGTATACGATAATGAAAAACTGTTTTTT.

This clonotype was recorded many times. The CDR3 DNA reads as TGCAGCGTTGCAGTGGCGGGGCAATACAATGAGCAGTTCTTC. This translates into CSVAVAGQYNEQFF. V usage is TRBV29-1 and J usage is TRBJ2-1; D may be TRBD2 (6 bases). Trimming took off 4 bases at V and 4 bases at J, with 14 bases between the two ends. In germline, CDR1 is SQVTM, CDR2 ANQGSEA. The CDR3 contains 14 residues.

The chain has TRBV20-1 and TRBJ2-1; D remains ambiguous. The V and J ends lost 7 bases and 10 bases respectively, with 26 bases between them. Per the germline V gene, CDR1 is DFQATT and CDR2 is SNEGSKA (reference sequence). This CDR3 is built from 15 residues. CDR3 amino acids: CSVPDGRAFIEEQFF. The CDR3 DNA reads TGCAGTGTCCCGGACGGACGGGCTTTTATTGAGGAGCAGTTCTTC.

The chain employs TRBV27 and TRBJ2-1, with D perhaps matching TRBD2 (5 bases). Germline assignment: CDR1 MNHEY and CDR2 SMNVEV (reference sequence). V shed 5 bases and J shed 8 bases, with 16 bases lying between them. The CDR3 totals 14 residues. The CDR3 spells CASSPLLVLHEQFF. For the CDR3, the DNA is TGTGCCAGCAGTCCACTACTAGTCCTCCATGAGCAGTTCTTC.

This clonotype showed up many times. The chain uses TRBV20-1 and TRBJ2-7, with TRBD2 identical over 7 bases. V lost 2 bases, J lost 5 bases, and 6 bases stayed unmatched. CDR1 is DFQATT, CDR2 SNEGSKA, per germline (reference sequence). The CDR3 loop spans 13 amino acids. The CDR3 bases are TGCAGTGCTAGAAGGGTAGCGGGCGACGAGCAGTACTTC. It is translated as CSARRVAGDEQYF.

This clonotype was seen a few times. A read error may explain this, as a much larger clone is one base away. This chain joins TRBV10-3 and TRBJ2-3; D perhaps matches TRBD1 (5 bases). CDR3 length: 14 amino acids. CDR1 is ENHRY and CDR2 is SYGVKD in the germline V gene. CDR3 sequence (DNA): TGTGCCATCAGTCCTGACAGTAGCACAGGTACGCAGTATTTT. Amino acid sequence: CAISPDSSTGTQYF.

Only a few counts were recorded for this clonotype. The chain joins TRBV7-9 to TRBJ2-3; D not resolved. Trimming left V 8 bases short and J 7 bases short, with 19 bases between. The germline gives CDR1 SEHNR, CDR2 FQNEAQ (reference sequence). The CDR3 is 14 amino acids. CDR3 amino acids: CASRSVDHSHTQYF. Here the CDR3 DNA reads TGTGCCAGCCGATCTGTAGACCATAGCCATACGCAGTATTTT.

J is TRBJ2-1 and V is TRBV6-2 or TRBV6-3; no firm D call. The CDR3 consists of 14 residues. Germline V lookup: CDR1 MNHEY, CDR2 SVGEGT. Trimming stripped 6 bases from V and 10 bases from J, with 19 bases between. In DNA form, the CDR3 reads TGTGCCAGCAGACCGCTAGGCCCTCTAAGGGAGCAGTTCTTC. Protein: CASRPLGPLREQFF.

The sample holds a few counts of this clonotype. The rearrangement links TRBV6-2 or TRBV6-3 to TRBJ1-2, with D perhaps matching TRBD1 (5 bases). The V and J ends lost 8 bases and 5 bases respectively, with 15 bases between them. Germline assignment: CDR1 MNHEY and CDR2 SVGEGT. This CDR3 contains 13 residues. For the CDR3, the DNA is TGTGCCAGCGGGGGAGGTGTCATATATGGCTACACCTTC. It yields the protein CASGGGVIYGYTF.

This sequence joins TRBV18 and TRBJ2-5; D possibly corresponds to TRBD1 (6 bases). Germline CDR1 reads KGHSH; CDR2 reads LQKENI. Trimming took off 9 bases at V and 5 bases at J, with 22 bases between the two ends. The CDR3 totals 15 residues. DNA for the CDR3: TGTGCCAGGTCAACTAGACAGGCGAAGGATGAGACCCAGTACTTC. The encoded protein is CARSTRQAKDETQYF.

A few counts support this clonotype. The CDR3 sequence: CASGTRSETQYF. The CDR3 nucleotides read TGTGCCAGCGGTACGAGGAGCGAGACCCAGTACTTC. J is TRBJ2-5 and V is TRBV2; D ambiguous. The ends were cut back, 8 bases at V and 5 bases at J, with 12 bases in the middle. This CDR3 has 12 amino acids. Germline V lookup: CDR1 SNHLY, CDR2 FYNNEI.

This chain connects TRBV11-3 to TRBJ2-1; D might be TRBD2 (6 bases). Between the trimmed V and J ends, which lost 3 bases and 2 bases, there was a span of 11 bases. CDR3 length equals 15 residues. Germline CDR1 SGHNT, CDR2 YENEEA. The CDR3 DNA follows: TGTGCCAGCAGCTTTGACGGGGGAGCCTACAATGAGCAGTTCTTC. This translates into CASSFDGGAYNEQFF.